A single sample gave rise to the 2 T cell receptor beta chains below, sequenced in a study of blood T cell repertoires in COVID-19. Method: immunoSEQ multiplex PCR; TCRdb's copy keeps in-frame clones and lacks some. The repertoire consists of under 150,000 clones, with around three quarters occurring once and the leading ten covering roughly 4.5%. Specimen: peripheral blood. The origin of the receptors is a man in his sixties with acute or convalescent COVID-19.

V usage is TRBV4-1 and J usage is TRBJ2-3; tentative D call: TRBD1 (6 bases). The ends were cut back, 1 base at V and 3 bases at J, with 14 bases in the middle. The CDR3 covers 16 residues. Germline values: CDR1 MGHRA, CDR2 YSYEKL. CDR3 protein: CASSQASGHLTDTQYF. CDR3 coding DNA: TGCGCCAGCAGCCAAGCTTCGGGACATCTGACAGATACGCAGTATTTT.

The chain employs TRBV6-2 or TRBV6-3 and TRBJ1-2; 7 nucleotides line up with TRBD1. Germline V gene sequence: CDR1 MNHEY, CDR2 SVGEGT. The CDR3 loop spans 12 amino acids. The trim removed 4 bases at V and 8 bases at J, leaving 4 bases unmatched. The CDR3 spells CASSFRGSGYTF. In DNA, the CDR3 is TGTGCCAGCAGTTTCAGGGGGTCCGGCTACACCTTC.